The clone carrying this TCR beta chain has more than one count but fewer than ten. Its specificity is unknown. A TCRbeta library incorporating unique molecular identifiers was prepared. MiXCR, applied by TCRdb to the PCR reads, yields one record per CDR3 protein. The repertoire includes 440,000 or so distinct CDR3 sequences, roughly 44% of them detected once, and 25% to 30% sits in the top ten. Trimming pared 1 base from V and 4 bases from J, leaving 17 bases between. The CDR3 covers 17 residues. The germline V gene encodes CDR1 SEHNR and CDR2 FQNEAQ (reference sequence). The sample comes from a study of T-cell reconstitution after alpha-beta-depleted transplantation in children. Findings and limits, study-wide: TCRbeta diversity was high at day 60 in some patients (a result of surviving recipient T cells and thymic progenitors). After one year, T-cell counts and TCRbeta diversity mostly came from new T cells.

This sample comprised PBMCs, obtained before TCRalphabeta/CD19-depleted stem cell transplant. The gene calls are TRBV7-9 and TRBJ2-1, with TRBD2 as a possible D gene (5 bases). This clonotype was obtained from a girl aged 2-15 years with aplastic anemia, due to receive a stem cell transplant. The CDR3 reads CASSLGVARETYNEQFF. The CDR3 bases are TGTGCCAGCAGCTTAGGGGTAGCGAGAGAGACGTACAATGAGCAGTTCTTC. Complete variable domain (other parts from reference TRBV7-9 and TRBJ2-1): DTGVSQNPRHKITKRGQNVTFRCDPISEHNRLYWYRQTLGQGPEFLTYFQNEAQLEKSRLLSDRFSAERPKGSFSTLEIQRTEQGDSAMYLCASSLGVARETYNEQFFGPGTRLTVL.